A single T cell receptor beta chain is shown here with its context. The antigen is undetermined. This sample was taken from a study of long-term antiretroviral therapy in people with HIV. Sequencing relied on immunoSEQ assay v3.0, run at survey level. Sequencing was performed with immunoSEQ multiplex PCR; in TCRdb, only in-frame clones are kept and a portion is missing. This table has approximately 35,000 clones, roughly 88% appearing once. Study outcomes and limitations: Clones that had undergone expansion before ART dominated the repertoire at all time points. Diversity measured after ART increased yet remained under transplant donor controls.

The length of the CDR3 is 16 residues. The V and J ends lost 5 bases and 5 bases respectively, with 18 bases between them. Germline V gene sequence: CDR1 SGHTA, CDR2 FQGTGA. Post-ART PBMC samples numbered at least two per donor, and pre-ART ones at least one. Among participants with HIV, every one received treatment in the United States. The genes are TRBV7-3 and TRBJ2-2; D gene uncertain. Source: unsorted PBMCs, taken 2.2 years after starting antiretroviral therapy. This TCR was recovered from a man between 18 and 29 years old with HIV. The CDR3 sequence: CASSPPYGRGTGELFF. The CDR3 DNA sequence: TGTGCCAGCAGCCCTCCCTACGGGCGCGGAACCGGGGAGCTGTTTTTT.